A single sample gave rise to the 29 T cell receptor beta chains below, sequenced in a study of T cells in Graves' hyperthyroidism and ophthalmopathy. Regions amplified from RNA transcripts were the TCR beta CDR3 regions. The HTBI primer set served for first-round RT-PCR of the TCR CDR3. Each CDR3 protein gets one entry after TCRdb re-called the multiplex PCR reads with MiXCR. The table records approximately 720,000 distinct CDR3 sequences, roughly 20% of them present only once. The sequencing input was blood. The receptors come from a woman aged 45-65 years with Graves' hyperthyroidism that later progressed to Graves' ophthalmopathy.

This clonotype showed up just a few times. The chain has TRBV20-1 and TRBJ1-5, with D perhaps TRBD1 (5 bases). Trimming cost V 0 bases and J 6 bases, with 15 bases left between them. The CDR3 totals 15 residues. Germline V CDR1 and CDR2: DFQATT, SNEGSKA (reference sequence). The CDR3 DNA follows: TGCAGTGCTAGAGATACGACAGCCGGAGGTCAGCCCCAGCATTTT. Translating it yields CSARDTTAGGQPQHF.

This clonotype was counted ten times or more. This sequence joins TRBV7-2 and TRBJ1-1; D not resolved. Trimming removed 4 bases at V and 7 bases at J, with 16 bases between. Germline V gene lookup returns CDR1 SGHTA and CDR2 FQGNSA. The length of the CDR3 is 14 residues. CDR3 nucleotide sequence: TGTGCCAGCAGCTACGAAGGCGAAAAAGTTGAAGCTTTCTTT. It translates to CASSYEGEKVEAFF.

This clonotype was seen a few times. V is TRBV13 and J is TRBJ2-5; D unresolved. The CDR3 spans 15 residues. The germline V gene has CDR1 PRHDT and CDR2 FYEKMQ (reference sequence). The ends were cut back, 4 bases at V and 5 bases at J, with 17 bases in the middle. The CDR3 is CASSSDLRRKETQYF. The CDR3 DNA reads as TGTGCCAGCAGCTCCGACCTGAGGCGGAAGGAGACCCAGTACTTC. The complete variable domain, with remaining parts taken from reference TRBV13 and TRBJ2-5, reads AAGVIQSPRHLIKEKRETATLKCYPIPRHDTVYWYQQGPGQDPQFLISFYEKMQSDKGSIPDRFSAQQFSDYHSELNMSSLELGDSALYFCASSSDLRRKETQYFGPGTRLLVL.

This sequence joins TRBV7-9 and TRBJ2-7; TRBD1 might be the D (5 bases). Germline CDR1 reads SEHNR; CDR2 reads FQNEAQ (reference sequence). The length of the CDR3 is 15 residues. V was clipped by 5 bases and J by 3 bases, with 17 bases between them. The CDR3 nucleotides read TGTGCCAGCAGCCCCCAGACAGTGGCACTCTACGAGCAGTACTTC. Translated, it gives CASSPQTVALYEQYF.

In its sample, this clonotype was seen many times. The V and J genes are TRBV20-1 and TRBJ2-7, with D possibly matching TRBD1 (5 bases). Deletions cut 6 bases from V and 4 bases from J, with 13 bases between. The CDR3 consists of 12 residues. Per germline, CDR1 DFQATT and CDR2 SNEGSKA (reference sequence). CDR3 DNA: TGCAGTGCCCATCCAGACAGTTACGAGCAGTACTTC. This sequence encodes CSAHPDSYEQYF.

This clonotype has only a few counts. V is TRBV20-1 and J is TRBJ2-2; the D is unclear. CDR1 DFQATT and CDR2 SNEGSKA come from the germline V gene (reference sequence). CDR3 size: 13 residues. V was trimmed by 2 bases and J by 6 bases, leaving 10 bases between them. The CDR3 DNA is TGCAGTGCTAGACCCATAGACCCCGGGGAGCTGTTTTTT. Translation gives CSARPIDPGELFF.

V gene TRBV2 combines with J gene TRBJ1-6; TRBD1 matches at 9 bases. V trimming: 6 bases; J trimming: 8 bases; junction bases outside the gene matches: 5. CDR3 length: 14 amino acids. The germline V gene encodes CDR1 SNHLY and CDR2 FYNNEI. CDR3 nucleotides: TGTGCCAGCAGAGAAACAGGGGGCTATTCACCCCTCCACTTT. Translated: CASRETGGYSPLHF. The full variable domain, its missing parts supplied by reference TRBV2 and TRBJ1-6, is EPEVTQTPSHQVTQMGQEVILRCVPISNHLYFYWYRQILGQKVEFLVSFYNNEISEKSEIFDDQFSVERPDGSNFTLKIRSTKLEDSAMYFCASRETGGYSPLHFGNGTRLTVT.

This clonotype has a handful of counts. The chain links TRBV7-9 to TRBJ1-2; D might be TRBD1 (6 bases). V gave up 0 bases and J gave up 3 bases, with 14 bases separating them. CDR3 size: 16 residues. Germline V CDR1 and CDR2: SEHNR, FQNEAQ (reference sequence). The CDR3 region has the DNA TGTGCCAGCAGCTTAGCGCTAAGACAGGAGTACTATGGCTACACCTTC. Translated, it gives CASSLALRQEYYGYTF.

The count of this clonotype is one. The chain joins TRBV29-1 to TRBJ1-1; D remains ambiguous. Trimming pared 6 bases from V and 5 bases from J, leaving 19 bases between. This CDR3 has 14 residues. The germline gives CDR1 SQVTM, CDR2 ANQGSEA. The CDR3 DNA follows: TGCAGCGTCTCCCCAAGGGTTAGCCGGACTGAAGCTTTCTTT. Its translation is CSVSPRVSRTEAFF.

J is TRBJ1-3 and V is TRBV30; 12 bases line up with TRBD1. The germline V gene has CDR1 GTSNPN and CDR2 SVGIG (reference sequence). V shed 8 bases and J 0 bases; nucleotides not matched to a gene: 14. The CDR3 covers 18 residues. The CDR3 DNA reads TGTGCCGGGACAGGGGGCCTAACTTCCTCCAGCTCTGGAAACACCATATATTTT. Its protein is CAGTGGLTSSSSGNTIYF.

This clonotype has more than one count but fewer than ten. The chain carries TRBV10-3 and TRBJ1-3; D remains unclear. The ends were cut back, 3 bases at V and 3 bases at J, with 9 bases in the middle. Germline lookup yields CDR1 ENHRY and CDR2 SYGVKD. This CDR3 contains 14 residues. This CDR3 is CAISDQYGGNTIYF. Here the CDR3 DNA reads TGTGCCATCAGTGATCAATACGGTGGAAACACCATATATTTT.

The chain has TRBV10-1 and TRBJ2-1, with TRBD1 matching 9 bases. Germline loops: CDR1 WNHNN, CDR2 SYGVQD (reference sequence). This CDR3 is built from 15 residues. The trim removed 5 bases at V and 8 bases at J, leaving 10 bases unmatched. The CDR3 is CASSPPGTGTDEQFF. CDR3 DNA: TGCGCCAGCAGTCCACCCGGGACAGGGACCGATGAGCAGTTCTTC.

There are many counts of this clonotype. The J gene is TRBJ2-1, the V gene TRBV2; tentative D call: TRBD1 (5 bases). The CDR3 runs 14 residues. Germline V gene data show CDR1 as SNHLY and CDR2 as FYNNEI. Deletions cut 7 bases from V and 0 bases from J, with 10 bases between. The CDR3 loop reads CASTVTVSYNEQFF. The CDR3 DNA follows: TGTGCCAGCACCGTGACAGTCTCCTACAATGAGCAGTTCTTC.

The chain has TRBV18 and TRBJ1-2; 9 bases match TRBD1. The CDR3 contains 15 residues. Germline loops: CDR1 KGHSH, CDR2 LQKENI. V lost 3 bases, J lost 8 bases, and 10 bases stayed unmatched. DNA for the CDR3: TGTGCCAGCTCACCGTCCCGGGACAGGGACCGGGGCTACACCTTC. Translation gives CASSPSRDRDRGYTF.

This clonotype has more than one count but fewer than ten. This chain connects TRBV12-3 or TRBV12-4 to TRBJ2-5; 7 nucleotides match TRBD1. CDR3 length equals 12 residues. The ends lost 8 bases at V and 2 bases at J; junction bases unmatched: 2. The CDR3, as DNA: TGTGCCAGCGGACAGGTACAAGAGACCCAGTACTTC. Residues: CASGQVQETQYF.

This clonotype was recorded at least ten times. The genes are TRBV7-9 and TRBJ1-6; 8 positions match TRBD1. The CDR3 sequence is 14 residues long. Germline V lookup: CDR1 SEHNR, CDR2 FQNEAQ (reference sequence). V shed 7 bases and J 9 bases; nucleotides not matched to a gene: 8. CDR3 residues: CASTFGQGTSPLHF. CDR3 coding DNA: TGTGCCAGCACCTTCGGACAGGGAACTTCACCCCTCCACTTT.

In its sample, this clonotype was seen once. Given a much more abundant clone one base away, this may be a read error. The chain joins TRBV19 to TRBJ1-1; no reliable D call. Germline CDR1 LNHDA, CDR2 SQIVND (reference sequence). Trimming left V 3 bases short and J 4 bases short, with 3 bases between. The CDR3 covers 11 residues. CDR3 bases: TGTGCCAGTAGTATGAGCACTGAAGCTTTCTTT. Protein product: CASSMSTEAFF. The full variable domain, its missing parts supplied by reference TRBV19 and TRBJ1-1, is DGGITQSPKYLFRKEGQNVTLSCEQNLNHDAMYWYRQDPGQGLRLIYYSQIVNDFQKGDIAEGYSVSREKKESFPLTVTSAQKNPTAFYLCASSMSTEAFFGQGTRLTVV.

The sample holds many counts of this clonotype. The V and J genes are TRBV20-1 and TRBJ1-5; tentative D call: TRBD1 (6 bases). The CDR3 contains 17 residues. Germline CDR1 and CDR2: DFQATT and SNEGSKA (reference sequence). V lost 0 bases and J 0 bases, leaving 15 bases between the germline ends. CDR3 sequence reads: CSARDRAGAHSNQPQHF. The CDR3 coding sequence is TGCAGTGCTAGAGATAGGGCAGGGGCACATAGCAATCAGCCCCAGCATTTT.

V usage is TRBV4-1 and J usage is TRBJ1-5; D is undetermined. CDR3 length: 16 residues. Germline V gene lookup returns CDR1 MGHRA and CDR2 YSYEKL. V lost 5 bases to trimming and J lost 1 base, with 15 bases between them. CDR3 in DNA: TGCGCCAGCAGCGTAACAAGGATTCAAAGCAATCAGCCCCAGCATTTT. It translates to CASSVTRIQSNQPQHF.

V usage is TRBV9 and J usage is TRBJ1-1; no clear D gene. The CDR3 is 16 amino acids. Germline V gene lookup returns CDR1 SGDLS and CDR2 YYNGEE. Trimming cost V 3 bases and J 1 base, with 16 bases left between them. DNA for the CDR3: TGTGCCAGCAGCGCCGTACCCAGTGGTCCGAACACTGAAGCTTTCTTT. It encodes CASSAVPSGPNTEAFF.

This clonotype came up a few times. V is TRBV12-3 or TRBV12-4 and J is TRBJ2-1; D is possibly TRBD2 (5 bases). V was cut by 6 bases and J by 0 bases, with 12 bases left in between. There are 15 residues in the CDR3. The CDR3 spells CASRTLATSYNEQFF. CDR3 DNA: TGTGCCAGCAGAACCTTAGCGACCTCCTACAATGAGCAGTTCTTC.

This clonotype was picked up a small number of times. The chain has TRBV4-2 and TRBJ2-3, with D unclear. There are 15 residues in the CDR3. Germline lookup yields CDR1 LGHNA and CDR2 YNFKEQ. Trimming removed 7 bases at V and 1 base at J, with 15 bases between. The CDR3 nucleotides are TGTGCCAGCACCAGTGCTGGTGCGGGCACAGATACGCAGTATTTT. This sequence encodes CASTSAGAGTDTQYF.

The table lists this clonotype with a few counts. The DNA of the CDR3 is TGTGCCAGCAGTTTAATGCGCGGGGGCCCCTACGAGCAGTACTTC. It codes for CASSLMRGGPYEQYF. The chain couples TRBV12-3 or TRBV12-4 to TRBJ2-7; a possible D gene is TRBD2 (7 bases). V was shortened by 2 bases and J by 2 bases, with 13 bases between the two germline ends. The length of the CDR3 is 15 residues.

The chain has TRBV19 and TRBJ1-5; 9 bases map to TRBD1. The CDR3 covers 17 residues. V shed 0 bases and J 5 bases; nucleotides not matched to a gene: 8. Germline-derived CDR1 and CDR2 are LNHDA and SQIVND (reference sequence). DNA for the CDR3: TGTGCCAGTAGTATAGACCCGGGACAGGGTTTCGATCAGCCCCAGCATTTT. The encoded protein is CASSIDPGQGFDQPQHF.

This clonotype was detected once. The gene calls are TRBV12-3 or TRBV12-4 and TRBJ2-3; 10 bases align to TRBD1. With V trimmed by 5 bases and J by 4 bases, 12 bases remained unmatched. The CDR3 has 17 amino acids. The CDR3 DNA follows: TGTGCCAGCAGTCCGAGCCCGGGACAGGGGTCCGCAGATACGCAGTATTTT. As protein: CASSPSPGQGSADTQYF.

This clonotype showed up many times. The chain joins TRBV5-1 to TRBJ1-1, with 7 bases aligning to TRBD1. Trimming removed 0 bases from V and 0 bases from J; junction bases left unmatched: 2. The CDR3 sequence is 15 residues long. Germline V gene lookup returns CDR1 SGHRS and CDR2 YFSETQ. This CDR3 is CASSLDRGMNTEAFF. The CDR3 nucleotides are TGCGCCAGCAGCTTGGACAGGGGTATGAACACTGAAGCTTTCTTT.

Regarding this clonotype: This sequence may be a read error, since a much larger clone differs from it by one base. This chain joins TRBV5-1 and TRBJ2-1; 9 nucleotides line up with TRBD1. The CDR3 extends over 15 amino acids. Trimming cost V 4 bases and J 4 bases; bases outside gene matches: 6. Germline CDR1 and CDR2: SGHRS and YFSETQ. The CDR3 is CASSAGTGWYNEQFF. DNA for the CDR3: TGCGCCAGCAGCGCCGGGACAGGGTGGTACAATGAGCAGTTCTTC.

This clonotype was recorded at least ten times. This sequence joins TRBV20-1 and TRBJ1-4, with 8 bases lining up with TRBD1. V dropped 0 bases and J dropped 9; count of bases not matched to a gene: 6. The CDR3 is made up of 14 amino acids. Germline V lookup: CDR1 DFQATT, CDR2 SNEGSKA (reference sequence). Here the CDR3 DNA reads TGCAGTGCTAGAGACAGGGGGCGAAACAAAAAACTGTTTTTT. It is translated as CSARDRGRNKKLFF.

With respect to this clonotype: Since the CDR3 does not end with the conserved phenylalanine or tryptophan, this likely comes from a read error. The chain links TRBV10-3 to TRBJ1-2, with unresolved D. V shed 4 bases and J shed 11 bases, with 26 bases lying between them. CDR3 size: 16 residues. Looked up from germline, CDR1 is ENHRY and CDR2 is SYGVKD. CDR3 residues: CAISVGGEPTHLIYTL. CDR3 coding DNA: TGTGCCATCAGTGTTGGTGGGGAACCGACCCACCTAATATACACCCTC.